This TCR beta chain was recorded in a study of blood T cells in healthy people across ages. Study-wide points: TCR beta diversity, measured per million T cells, fell in a roughly linear way with age.

Through a sample-barcoded 5' primer and a J-beta primer mix, a second PCR was run for roughly 7 to 11 cycles. TCRdb ran MiXCR on the 5' RACE reads and lists one entry per CDR3 protein. The sample yields about 1,500,000 distinct CDR3 sequences, 42% seen once. About this clonotype itself: Its cognate antigen is unknown.

The V and J ends lost 8 bases and 6 bases respectively, with 9 bases between them. The CDR3 loop spans 11 amino acids. CDR1 and CDR2 from the germline V gene are SNHLY and FYNNEI. Isolated PBMCs totaled at least 7 million in each sample. Each sample provided at least 5 micrograms of extracted total RNA. The source is a woman younger than 35 in good health. The genes are TRBV2 and TRBJ2-3, with D uncertain. Sample: blood. The CDR3 DNA reads TGTGCCAGCCGTTACTACGATACGCAGTATTTT. Translating it yields CASRYYDTQYF. The entire variable domain, with the rest obtained from reference TRBV2 and TRBJ2-3, is as follows: EPEVTQTPSHQVTQMGQEVILRCVPISNHLYFYWYRQILGQKVEFLVSFYNNEISEKSEIFDDQFSVERPDGSNFTLKIRSTKLEDSAMYFCASRYYDTQYFGPGTRLTVL.